The rows below give T cell receptor beta chains drawn from one sample of a study of T cells in Graves' hyperthyroidism and ophthalmopathy. Each CDR3 protein gets one entry after TCRdb re-called the multiplex PCR reads with MiXCR. The table lists 160,000 or so distinct CDR3 sequences, about 9% of them singletons, with approximately 20% in the top ten. Sequenced: blood. All receptors come from a woman aged 18-35 years with Graves' hyperthyroidism that later progressed to Graves' ophthalmopathy. Each CDR3 is given without its conserved first and last residue. Fields, in order: V gene, CDR3 protein.

v_gene: TRBV20-1; CDR3aa: SARMGGGQETQY
v_gene: TRBV11-3; CDR3aa: ASSPPRVTNTGELF
v_gene: TRBV6-5; CDR3aa: ASSYGSDYGYT
v_gene: TRBV11-2; CDR3aa: ASSALRTGRSEQY
v_gene: TRBV11-2; CDR3aa: ASSLESGAAYGYT
v_gene: TRBV11-2; CDR3aa: ASRQTSYTDTQY
v_gene: TRBV4-1; CDR3aa: ASSQDRTGTGELF
v_gene: TRBV7-6; CDR3aa: ASSPLLGAYEQY
v_gene: TRBV4-1; CDR3aa: ASSQFAGRLNQPQH
v_gene: TRBV28; CDR3aa: ASSWTYEQY
v_gene: TRBV20-1; CDR3aa: SARPSGRSSSYNEQF
v_gene: TRBV30; CDR3aa: AWSVLGTGNSPLH
v_gene: TRBV2; CDR3aa: ASSEWGPSPSGYT
v_gene: TRBV6-1; CDR3aa: ASSERDRRNSPLH
v_gene: TRBV19; CDR3aa: ASSTSNSYDEQF
v_gene: TRBV7-3; CDR3aa: ASSLMMRNEQF
v_gene: TRBV5-6; CDR3aa: ASSFSGGSQPQH
v_gene: TRBV7-9; CDR3aa: ASSLGTPPRPNYGYT
v_gene: TRBV27; CDR3aa: ASSPGTGVGTIY
v_gene: TRBV4-2; CDR3aa: ASSQETGGMDNQPQH
v_gene: TRBV13; CDR3aa: ASSTQDYNEQF